This T cell receptor beta chain was recovered during a study of low-dose radiotherapy and immunotherapy resistance in tumors. Study as a whole: Patients took aspirin (300 mg orally, daily) for four cycles beginning at cycle 1 day 1.

V shed 6 bases, J shed 4 bases, and the junction held 11 bases outside the gene matches. The CDR3 is 19 residues long. CDR1 and CDR2 (germline): MDHEN, SYDVKM. Time point in this sample: before trial treatment. Alpha- and beta-chain coverage of first-strand cDNA came from TRAV- and TRBV-specific primers. TCR amplification involved around 22 PCR cycles with a constant-region primer and V-primer adapter. TCRdb recomputed calls from the reads with MiXCR, one row per CDR3 protein. The table shows 55,000 to 70,000 distinct CDR3 sequences, with around 25% occurring only once. This sequence was found in a male donor with prostate cancer. The rearrangement links TRBV28 to TRBJ2-2; TRBD2 agrees at 16 bases. Sequenced material: PBMCs, taken before treatment. The CDR3 region has the DNA TGTGCCAGCAGCCTTCACGGGACTAGCGGGAGGGCTACCACCGGGGAGCTGTTTTTT. Residues: CASSLHGTSGRATTGELFF.